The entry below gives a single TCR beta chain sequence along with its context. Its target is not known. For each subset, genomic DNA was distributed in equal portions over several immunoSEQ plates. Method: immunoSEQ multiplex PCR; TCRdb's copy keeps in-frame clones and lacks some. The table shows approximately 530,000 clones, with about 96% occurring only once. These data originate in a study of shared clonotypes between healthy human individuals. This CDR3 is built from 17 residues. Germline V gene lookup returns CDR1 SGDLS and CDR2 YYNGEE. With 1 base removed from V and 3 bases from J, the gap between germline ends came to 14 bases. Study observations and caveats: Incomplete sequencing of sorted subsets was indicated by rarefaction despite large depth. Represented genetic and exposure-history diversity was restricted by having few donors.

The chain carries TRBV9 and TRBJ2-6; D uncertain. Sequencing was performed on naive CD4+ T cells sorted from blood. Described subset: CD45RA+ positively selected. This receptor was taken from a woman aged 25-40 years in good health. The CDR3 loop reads CASSVRELPGGANVLTF. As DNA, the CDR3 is TGTGCCAGCAGCGTAAGAGAACTCCCGGGTGGGGCCAACGTCCTGACTTTC.